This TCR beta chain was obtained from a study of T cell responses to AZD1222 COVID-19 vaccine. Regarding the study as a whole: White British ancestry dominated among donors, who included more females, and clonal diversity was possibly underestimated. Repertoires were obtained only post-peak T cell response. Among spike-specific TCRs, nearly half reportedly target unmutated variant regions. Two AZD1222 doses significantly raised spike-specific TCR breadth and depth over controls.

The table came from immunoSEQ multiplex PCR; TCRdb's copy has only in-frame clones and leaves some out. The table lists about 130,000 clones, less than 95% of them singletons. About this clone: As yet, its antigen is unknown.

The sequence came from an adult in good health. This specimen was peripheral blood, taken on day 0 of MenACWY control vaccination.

The CDR3 DNA reads as TGTGCCAGCAGCACTTCCCCAGGGACAGCCTACGAGCAGTACGTC. Translation gives CASSTSPGTAYEQYV. The rearrangement links TRBV5-4 to TRBJ2-7, with TRBD1 matching 7 bases. This CDR3 comprises 15 residues. CDR1 and CDR2 from the germline V gene are SGHNT and YYREEE (reference sequence). Trimming took 4 bases from V and 2 from J; bases not matched to a gene: 9.